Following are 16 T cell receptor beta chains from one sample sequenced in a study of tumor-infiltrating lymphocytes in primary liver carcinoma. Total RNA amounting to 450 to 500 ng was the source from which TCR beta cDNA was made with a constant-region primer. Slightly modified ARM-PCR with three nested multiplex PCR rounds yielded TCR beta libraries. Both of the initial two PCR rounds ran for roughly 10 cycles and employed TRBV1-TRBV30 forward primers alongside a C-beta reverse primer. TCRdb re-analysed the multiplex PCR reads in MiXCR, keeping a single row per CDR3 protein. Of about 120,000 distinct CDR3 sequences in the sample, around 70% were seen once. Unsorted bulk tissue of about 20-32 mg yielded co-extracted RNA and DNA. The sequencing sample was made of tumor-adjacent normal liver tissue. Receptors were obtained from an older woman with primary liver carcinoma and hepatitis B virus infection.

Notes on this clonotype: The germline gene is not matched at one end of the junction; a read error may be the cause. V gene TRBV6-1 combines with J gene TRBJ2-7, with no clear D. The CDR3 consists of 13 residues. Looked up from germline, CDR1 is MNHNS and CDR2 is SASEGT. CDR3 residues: CANSEGRGFEHYF. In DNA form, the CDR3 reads TGTGCCAACAGTGAAGGAAGAGGATTCGAGCATTACTTC.

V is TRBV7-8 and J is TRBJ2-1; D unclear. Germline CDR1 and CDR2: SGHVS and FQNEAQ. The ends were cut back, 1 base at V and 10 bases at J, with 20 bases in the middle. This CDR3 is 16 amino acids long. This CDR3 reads CASSLGRRTSGREQFF. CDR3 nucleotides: TGTGCCAGCAGCTTAGGCCGCAGGACCTCCGGTCGGGAGCAGTTCTTC.

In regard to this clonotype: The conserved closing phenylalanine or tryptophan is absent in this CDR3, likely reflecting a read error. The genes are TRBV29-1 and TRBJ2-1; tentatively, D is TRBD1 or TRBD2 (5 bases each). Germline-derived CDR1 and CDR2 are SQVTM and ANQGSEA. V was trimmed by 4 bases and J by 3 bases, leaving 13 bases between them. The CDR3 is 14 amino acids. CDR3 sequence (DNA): TGCAGCGTTGTTAAAGGGGACCTCTACAATGAGCAGTTCTTA. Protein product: CSVVKGDLYNEQFL.

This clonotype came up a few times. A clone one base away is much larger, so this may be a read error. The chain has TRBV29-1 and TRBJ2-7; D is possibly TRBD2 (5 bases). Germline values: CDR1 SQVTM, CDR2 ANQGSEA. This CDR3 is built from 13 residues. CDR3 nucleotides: TGCAGCATTGAAATTGTAGGGAGTTACGAGCAGTACTTC. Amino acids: CSIEIVGSYEQYF.

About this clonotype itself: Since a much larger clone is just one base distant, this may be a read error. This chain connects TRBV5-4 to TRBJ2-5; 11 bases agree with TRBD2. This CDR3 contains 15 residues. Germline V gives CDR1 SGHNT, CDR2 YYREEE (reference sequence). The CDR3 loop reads CASSSRLAGTETKYF. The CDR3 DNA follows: TGTGCCAGCAGCTCACGACTAGCGGGAACGGAGACCAAGTACTTC.

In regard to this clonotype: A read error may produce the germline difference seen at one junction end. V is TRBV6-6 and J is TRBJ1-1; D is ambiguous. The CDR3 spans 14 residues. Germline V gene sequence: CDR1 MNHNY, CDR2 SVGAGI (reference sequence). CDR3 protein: CTSITAEMSTEAFF. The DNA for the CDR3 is TGTACCAGCATTACCGCAGAAATGAGCACTGAAGCTTTCTTT.

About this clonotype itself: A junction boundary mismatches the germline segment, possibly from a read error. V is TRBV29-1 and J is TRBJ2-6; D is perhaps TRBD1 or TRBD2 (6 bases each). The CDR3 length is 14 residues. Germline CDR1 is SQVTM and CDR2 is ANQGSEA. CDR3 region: CSAEGGSGANVLIF. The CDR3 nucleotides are TGCAGCGCCGAGGGGGGATCCGGGGCCAACGTCCTGATTTTC.

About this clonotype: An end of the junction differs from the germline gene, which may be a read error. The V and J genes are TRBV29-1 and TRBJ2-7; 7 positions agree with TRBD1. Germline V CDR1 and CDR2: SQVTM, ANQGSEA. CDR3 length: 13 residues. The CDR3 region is CSVQGVITYEEYF. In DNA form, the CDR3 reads TGCAGCGTTCAGGGGGTTATTACCTACGAGGAGTACTTC.

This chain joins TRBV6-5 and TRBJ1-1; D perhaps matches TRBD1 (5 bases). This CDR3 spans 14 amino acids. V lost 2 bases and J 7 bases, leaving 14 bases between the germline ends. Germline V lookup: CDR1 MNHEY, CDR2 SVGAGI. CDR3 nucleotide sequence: TGTGCCAGCAGTTACAGTGGGGGGGGTTATGAAGCTTTCTTT. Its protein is CASSYSGGGYEAFF.

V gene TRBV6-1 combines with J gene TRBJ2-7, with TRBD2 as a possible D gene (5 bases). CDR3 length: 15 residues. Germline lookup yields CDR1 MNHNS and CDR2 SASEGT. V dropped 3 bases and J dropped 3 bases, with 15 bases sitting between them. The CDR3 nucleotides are TGTGCCAGCAGTGACCCAGGAGGTAGCTTCTACGAGCAGTACTTC. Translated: CASSDPGGSFYEQYF.

The CDR3 region has the DNA TGTGCCAGCAGCCCCGGACTAGCGGGGGATACGCAGTATTTT. Translated, it gives CASSPGLAGDTQYF. This sequence joins TRBV3-1 and TRBJ2-3; 12 nucleotides match TRBD2. The V segment lost 4 bases and the J segment 6 bases; nucleotides outside the gene matches: 2. Germline CDR1 reads LGHDT; CDR2 reads YNNKEL (reference sequence). This CDR3 is built from 14 residues.

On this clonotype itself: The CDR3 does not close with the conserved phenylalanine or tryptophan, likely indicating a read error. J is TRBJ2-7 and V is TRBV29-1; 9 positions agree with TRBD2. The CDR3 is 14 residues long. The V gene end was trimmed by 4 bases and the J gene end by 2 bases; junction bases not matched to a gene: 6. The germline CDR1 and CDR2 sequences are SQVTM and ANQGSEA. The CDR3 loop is CSVGGLAVPYEQYS. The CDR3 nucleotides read TGCAGCGTTGGGGGACTAGCAGTCCCCTACGAGCAGTACTCC.

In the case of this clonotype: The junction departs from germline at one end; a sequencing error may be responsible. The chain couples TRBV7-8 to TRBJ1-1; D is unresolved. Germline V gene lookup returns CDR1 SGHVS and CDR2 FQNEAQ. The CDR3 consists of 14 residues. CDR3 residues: CVSQDGQENTEAFF. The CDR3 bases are TGTGTCAGCCAAGACGGGCAGGAGAACACCGAAGCTTTCTTT.

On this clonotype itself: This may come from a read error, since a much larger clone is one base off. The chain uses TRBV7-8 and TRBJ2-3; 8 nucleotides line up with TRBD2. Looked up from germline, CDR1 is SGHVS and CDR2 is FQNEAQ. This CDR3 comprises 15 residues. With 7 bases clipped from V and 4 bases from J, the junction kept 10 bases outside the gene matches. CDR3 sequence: CASNDSLAGADTQYF. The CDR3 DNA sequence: TGTGCCAGCAATGATAGTCTAGCGGGTGCAGATACGCAGTATTTT. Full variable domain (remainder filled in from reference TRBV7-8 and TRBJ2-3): GAGVSQSPRYKVAKRGQDVALRCDPISGHVSLFWYQQALGQGPEFLTYFQNEAQLDKSGLPSDRFFAERPEGSVSTLKIQRTQQEDSAVYLCASNDSLAGADTQYFGPGTRLTVL.

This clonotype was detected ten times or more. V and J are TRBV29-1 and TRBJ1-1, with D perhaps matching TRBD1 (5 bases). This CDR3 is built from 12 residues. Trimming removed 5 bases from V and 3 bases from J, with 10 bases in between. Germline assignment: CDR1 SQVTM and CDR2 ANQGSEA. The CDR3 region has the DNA TGCAGCGTTATATTGGGGGACACTGAAGCTTTCTTT. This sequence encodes CSVILGDTEAFF.

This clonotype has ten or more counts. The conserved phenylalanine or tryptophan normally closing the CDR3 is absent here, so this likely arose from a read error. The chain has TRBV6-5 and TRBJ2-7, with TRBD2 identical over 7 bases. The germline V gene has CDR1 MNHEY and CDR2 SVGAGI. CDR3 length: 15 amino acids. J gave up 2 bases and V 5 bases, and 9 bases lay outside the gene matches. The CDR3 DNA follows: TGTGCCAGCAGTACCCGGGACTACCAAACCTACGAGCAGTACTCC. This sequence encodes CASSTRDYQTYEQYS.